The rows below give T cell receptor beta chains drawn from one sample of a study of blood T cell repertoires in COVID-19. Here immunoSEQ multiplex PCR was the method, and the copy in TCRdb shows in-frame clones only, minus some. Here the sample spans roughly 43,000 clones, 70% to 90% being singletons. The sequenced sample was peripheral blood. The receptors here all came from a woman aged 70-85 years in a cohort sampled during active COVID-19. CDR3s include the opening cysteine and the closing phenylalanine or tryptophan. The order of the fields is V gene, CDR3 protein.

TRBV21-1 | CASSNKGILRTWTGRLTYEQYF
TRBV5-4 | CASSGTGGSTGELFF
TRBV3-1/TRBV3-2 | CARITGKPYNEQFF
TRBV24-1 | CATSDSGLGRTEAFF
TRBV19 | CASTRGQGNTIYF
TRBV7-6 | CASSPLTGGIDTQYF
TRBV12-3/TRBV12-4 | CASSFGADNGYTF
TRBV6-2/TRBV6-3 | CASSGQGFLMGSDQPQHF
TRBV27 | CASSPRTSSYNEQFF
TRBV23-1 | CASSPPQGTYNSPLHF
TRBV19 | CASSSIGRAVADTQYF
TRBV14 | CASSLGLAFGEQFF
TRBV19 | CASSTLIAGGTDTQYF
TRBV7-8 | CASSLGDRMNTEAFF
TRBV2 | CASSEDPGPFYEQYF
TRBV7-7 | CASSRATLTTGELFF
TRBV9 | CASSARSGTGANTAGELFF
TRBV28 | CASSFMQGPPANYGYTF
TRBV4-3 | CASSQDLGGRVTDTQYF